The clone carrying this TCR beta chain was counted a few times. This entry is derived from a study of blood T cells in healthy people across ages. Germline CDR1 reads MNHEY; CDR2 reads SVGEGT. The CDR3 has 15 residues. Trimming pared 7 bases from V and 4 bases from J, leaving 19 bases between. Combining a sample-barcoded 5' primer with a J-beta primer mix, a second PCR ran for about 6 to 12 cycles. Samples each returned at least 2.5 million CDR3-containing paired-end reads. Using its own MiXCR run on the 5' RACE reads, TCRdb lists one record per CDR3 protein. The sample lists over 1,500,000 distinct CDR3 sequences, around half occurring once.

This sequence originates from a woman between 35 and 50 years old in good health. Sample: blood. The chain joins TRBV6-2 or TRBV6-3 to TRBJ1-2, with a possible D match to TRBD1 (5 bases). The CDR3: CASKNDRGAAYGYTF. In DNA, the CDR3 is TGTGCCAGCAAGAACGACAGAGGGGCGGCCTATGGCTACACCTTC.